A selection of T cell receptor beta chains follows, all from one sample in a study of blood T cells in healthy people across ages. TCRdb reprocessed the 5' RACE reads with MiXCR, giving one entry per CDR3 protein. The table records about 570,000 distinct CDR3 sequences, around 27% of them present only once. This sample was also put to use in a study of T cells of mothers and their children.

Sequenced sample: blood. Every receptor here comes from a boy younger than 10 in good health. CDR3s include the opening cysteine and the closing phenylalanine or tryptophan. The D gene is left open where the match is weak. Size values are once, few and many counts, or a class for expanded clones, and some rows have none.

17,TRBD1,few,TRBV6-5,TRBJ1-3,CASRRTGEDGGGNTIYF,TGTGCCAGCAGGCGGACAGGGGAAGACGGAGGTGGAAACACCATATATTTT
14,TRBD1,few,TRBV13,TRBJ2-5,CASSLGQGKKTQYF,TGTGCCAGCAGCTTAGGACAGGGGAAAAAGACCCAGTACTTC
14,-,-,TRBV7-2,TRBJ2-5,CASSLGRRAETQYF,TGTGCCAGCAGCTTGGGGCGGAGGGCGGAGACCCAGTACTTC
17,TRBD2,few,TRBV15,TRBJ2-4,CATSTREGYPAKNIQYF,TGTGCCACCAGCACCCGGGAGGGCTACCCAGCCAAAAACATTCAGTACTTC
17,TRBD2,-,TRBV20-1,TRBJ2-5,CSARVSWGLAGEETQYF,TGCAGTGCTAGAGTCTCCTGGGGGCTAGCGGGAGAAGAGACCCAGTACTTC
14,-,few,TRBV12-3/TRBV12-4,TRBJ2-1,CASSLRPEYNEQFF,TGTGCCAGCAGTTTACGTCCGGAATACAATGAGCAGTTCTTC
14,-,once,TRBV9,TRBJ1-6,CASSVDLKSVTLHF,TGTGCCAGCAGCGTAGATTTAAAATCCGTCACCCTCCACTTT
11,-,few,TRBV29-1,TRBJ1-3,CSVEVGNTIYF,TGCAGCGTTGAGGTGGGAAACACCATATATTTT
12,-,few,TRBV12-3/TRBV12-4,TRBJ1-2,CASSFGENGYTF,TGTGCCAGCAGTTTTGGGGAGAATGGCTACACCTTC
14,-,few,TRBV5-5,TRBJ2-5,CASSPWGIQETQYF,TGTGCCAGCAGCCCGTGGGGTATCCAAGAGACCCAGTACTTC
15,TRBD2,-,TRBV14,TRBJ2-1,CASSQLAGGFNEQFF,TGTGCCAGCAGCCAACTAGCGGGAGGGTTCAATGAGCAGTTCTTC
13,-,-,TRBV6-5,TRBJ2-1,CASSSLGANEQFF,TGTGCCAGCAGTTCATTGGGAGCCAATGAGCAGTTCTTC
13,-,-,TRBV10-3,TRBJ2-5,CAIRLELQETQYF,TGTGCCATCAGACTAGAGCTACAAGAGACCCAGTACTTC
13,-,many,TRBV12-3/TRBV12-4,TRBJ2-5,CASTLDWGETQYF,TGTGCCAGCACCCTGGACTGGGGAGAGACCCAGTACTTC